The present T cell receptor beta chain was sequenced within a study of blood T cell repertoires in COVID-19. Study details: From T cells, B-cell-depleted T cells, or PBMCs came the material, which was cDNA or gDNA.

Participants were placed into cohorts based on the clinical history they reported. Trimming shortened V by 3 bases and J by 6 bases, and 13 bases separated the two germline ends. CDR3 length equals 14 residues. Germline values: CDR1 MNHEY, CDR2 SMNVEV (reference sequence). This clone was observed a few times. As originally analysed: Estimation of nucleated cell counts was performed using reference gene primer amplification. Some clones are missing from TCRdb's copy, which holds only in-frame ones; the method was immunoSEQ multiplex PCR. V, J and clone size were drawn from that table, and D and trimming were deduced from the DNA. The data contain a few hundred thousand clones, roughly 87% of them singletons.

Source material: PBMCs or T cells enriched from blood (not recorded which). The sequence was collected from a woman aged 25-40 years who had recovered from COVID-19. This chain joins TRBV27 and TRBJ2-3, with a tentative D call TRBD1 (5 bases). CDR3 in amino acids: CASSLQGFGDTQYF. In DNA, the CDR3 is TGTGCCAGCAGTTTGCAGGGATTTGGGGATACGCAGTATTTT.